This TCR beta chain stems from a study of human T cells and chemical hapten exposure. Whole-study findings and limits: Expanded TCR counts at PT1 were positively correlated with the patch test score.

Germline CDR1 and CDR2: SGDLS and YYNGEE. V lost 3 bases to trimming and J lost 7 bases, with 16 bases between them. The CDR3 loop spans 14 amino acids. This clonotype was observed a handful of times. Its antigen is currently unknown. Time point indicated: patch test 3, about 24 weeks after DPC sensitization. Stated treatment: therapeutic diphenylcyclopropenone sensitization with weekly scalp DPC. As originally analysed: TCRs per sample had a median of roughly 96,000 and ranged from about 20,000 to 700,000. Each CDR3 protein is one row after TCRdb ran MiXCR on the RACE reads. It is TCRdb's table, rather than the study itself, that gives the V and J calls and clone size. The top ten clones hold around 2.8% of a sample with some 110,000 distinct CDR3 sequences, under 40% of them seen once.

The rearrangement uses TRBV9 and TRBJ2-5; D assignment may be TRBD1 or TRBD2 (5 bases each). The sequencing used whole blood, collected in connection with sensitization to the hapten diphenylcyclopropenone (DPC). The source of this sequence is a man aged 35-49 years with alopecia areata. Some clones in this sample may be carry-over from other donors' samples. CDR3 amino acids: CASSGDDELGTQYF. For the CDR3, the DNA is TGTGCCAGCAGCGGGGACGACGAATTGGGGACCCAGTACTTC.